This TCR beta chain comes out of a study of radiotherapy plus CTLA-4 blockade in lung cancer (dated by TCRdb to between 2017 and 2018). Turning to the overall study: Objective responses occurred in 18% of enrolled patients, and 31% achieved disease control.

Study-level results and caveats: After treatment with radiotherapy and ipilimumab, TCR clones that came from tumors expanded in the peripheral blood. Early dynamic changes in blood T cell clones, together with increased serum interferon-beta after radiation, were reported as the strongest predictors of response.

A remark on this clone: Its antigen is currently not known. Per-base qualities were not stored, and no clone one base away is much larger.

Libraries came from the immunoSEQ multiplex PCR assay. TCRdb re-hosts the immuneACCESS table, in-frame sequences only. Its copies lack some clones; in the studies checked, an unresolved V gene accounts for under half of them, and the cause for the rest is not known. This sample has around 78,000 clones in its table, and around 79% of those were observed once. The ten largest clones represent under 5% of the sample. The germline V gene (reference sequence) supplies CDR1 PRHDT and CDR2 FYEKMQ. V loses 4 bases of germline sequence and J loses 0 bases, and the interval between the two ends is 16 bases. The CDR3, from cysteine to phenylalanine, totals 16 residues. The kept DNA is CDR3 alone, 48 bases in frame from the first base. The study evaluated CTLA-4 blockade (ipilimumab) given together with focal radiation therapy in patients who had chemo-refractory metastatic non-small-cell lung cancer.

The sequence derives from a human donor with non-small cell lung cancer who had a partial response to radiotherapy plus ipilimumab. Some clones in this sample may be carry-over from other donors' samples. The sample consisted of peripheral blood, taken from a patient treated with radiotherapy plus ipilimumab. Rearrangement joined TRBV13 to TRBJ2-7; the D region possibly corresponds to TRBD1 (7 bases align). The DNA sequence is TGTGCCAGCAGCTGGCGCGGGACAGCTTTCTCCTACGAGCAGTACTTC. Its protein product is CASSWRGTAFSYEQYF.